Following are 7 T cell receptor beta chains from one sample sequenced in a study of T cells in Graves' hyperthyroidism and ophthalmopathy. Amplification of TCR beta CDR3 regions used RNA as the template. RT-PCR in the first round (using the HTBI primer set) targeted the TCR CDR3. TCRdb recomputed calls from the multiplex PCR reads with MiXCR, one row per CDR3 protein. The sample holds 400,000 to 550,000 distinct CDR3 sequences; over 13% are singletons and the top ten take less than 20%. Sequences were obtained from blood. The receptor source for this set is a woman between 18 and 29 years old with Graves' hyperthyroidism.

The CDR3 DNA is TGTGCCTGGAGTGTAGGAGGGGCCCTCTACGAGCAGTACTTC. The encoded protein is CAWSVGGALYEQYF. The rearrangement links TRBV30 to TRBJ2-7, with D perhaps TRBD2 (6 bases). The CDR3 covers 14 residues. The V end lost 0 bases, the J end lost 3 bases, and 12 bases lay between the germline ends. Germline CDR1 GTSNPN, CDR2 SVGIG (reference sequence).

This clonotype occurred a few times. A read error may produce the germline difference seen at one junction end. This chain links TRBV3-1 with TRBJ1-4, with unresolved D. The CDR3 is made up of 14 amino acids. Germline V lookup: CDR1 LGHDT, CDR2 YNNKEL (reference sequence). CDR3 protein: CAGSKDTYNEKLFF. CDR3 DNA sequence: TGTGCCGGCAGCAAAGACACTTATAATGAAAAACTGTTTTTT.

This clonotype was observed at least ten times. The chain is built from TRBV3-1 and TRBJ2-7, with 10 positions matching TRBD2. Germline-derived CDR1 and CDR2 are LGHDT and YNNKEL (reference sequence). CDR3 length: 15 amino acids. Trimming at V came to 1 base and at J to 3 bases, leaving 3 bases not matched to a gene. CDR3 sequence: CASSQGLAGGYEQYV. For the CDR3, the DNA is TGTGCCAGCAGCCAAGGGTTAGCGGGAGGCTACGAGCAGTACGTC.

The chain combines TRBV4-1 with TRBJ1-2, with D perhaps matching TRBD1 (5 bases). Germline V gene data show CDR1 as MGHRA and CDR2 as YSYEKL. Trimming left V 2 bases short and J 4 bases short, with 14 bases between. CDR3 length: 15 residues. CDR3 in amino acids: CASSQWQGVGYGYTF. CDR3 bases: TGCGCCAGCAGCCAATGGCAGGGAGTTGGCTATGGCTACACCTTC.

With regard to this clonotype: A much larger clone sits a single nucleotide away, making a read error possible. V is TRBV6-1 and J is TRBJ2-7; D possibly corresponds to TRBD1 (6 bases). Germline lookup yields CDR1 MNHNS and CDR2 SASEGT. The CDR3 loop spans 14 amino acids. CDR3 loop: CASSSWDTVYDQYF. CDR3 nucleotides: TGTGCCAGCAGTAGCTGGGACACAGTCTACGATCAGTACTTC.

The chain links TRBV13 to TRBJ2-1, with TRBD2 matching over 11 bases. Per the germline V gene, CDR1 is PRHDT and CDR2 is FYEKMQ (reference sequence). This CDR3 has 14 residues. J gave up 6 bases and V 6 bases, and 4 bases lay outside the gene matches. CDR3 DNA sequence: TGTGCCAGCAGACGTAGCGGGAGGGGCAATGAGCAGTTCTTC. Residues: CASRRSGRGNEQFF.

This clonotype was seen only a few times. The chain recombines TRBV20-1 with TRBJ2-1; 8 positions agree with TRBD2. The CDR3 runs 13 residues. J lost 8 bases, V lost 4 bases, and 7 bases had no gene match. CDR1 is DFQATT and CDR2 is SNEGSKA in the germline V gene (reference sequence). CDR3 loop: CSANGRVGDEQFF. CDR3 nucleotide sequence: TGCAGTGCTAACGGGAGGGTCGGGGATGAGCAGTTCTTC.